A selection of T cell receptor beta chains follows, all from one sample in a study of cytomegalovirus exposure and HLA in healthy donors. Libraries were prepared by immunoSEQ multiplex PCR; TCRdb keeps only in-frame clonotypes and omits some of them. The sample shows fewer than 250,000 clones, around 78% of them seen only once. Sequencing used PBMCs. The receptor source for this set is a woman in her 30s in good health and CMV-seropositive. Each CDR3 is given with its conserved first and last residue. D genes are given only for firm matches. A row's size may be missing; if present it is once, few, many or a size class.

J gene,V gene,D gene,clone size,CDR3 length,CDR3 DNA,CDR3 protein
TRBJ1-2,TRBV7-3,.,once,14,TGTGCCAGCAGCTTAACTGGTTCCGGAGGTGGCTACACCTTC,CASSLTGSGGGYTF
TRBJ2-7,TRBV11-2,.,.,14,TGTGCCAGCAGCTTAGGCCACAGGGCTCTCGAGCAGTACTTC,CASSLGHRALEQYF
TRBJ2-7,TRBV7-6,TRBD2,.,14,TGTGCCAGCAGCTTGATTAGCGGGAGAGGCGAGCAGTACTTC,CASSLISGRGEQYF
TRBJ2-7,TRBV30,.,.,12,TGTGCCTGGGAGACTAGTTCCTACGAGCAGTACTTC,CAWETSSYEQYF
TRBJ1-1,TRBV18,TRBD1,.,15,TGTGCCAGCTCATCCATACAGGGGCGGAACACTGAAGCTTTCTTT,CASSSIQGRNTEAFF
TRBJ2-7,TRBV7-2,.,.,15,TGTGCCAGCAGCCTACAGGGTGGGGAATCCTACGAGCAGTACTTC,CASSLQGGESYEQYF
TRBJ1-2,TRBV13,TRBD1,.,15,TGTGCCAGCAGCTTAGAGACAGGGGGCCCCTATGGCTACACCTTC,CASSLETGGPYGYTF
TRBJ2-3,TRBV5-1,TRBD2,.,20,TGCGCCAGCAGCTTCCTCCGGACTAGCGGGGGGGGAAGAGGGACAGATACGCAGTATTTT,CASSFLRTSGGGRGTDTQYF
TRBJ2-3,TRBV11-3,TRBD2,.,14,TGTGCCAGCAGCCCGTTAGCGGGAGTGGATACGCAGTATTTT,CASSPLAGVDTQYF
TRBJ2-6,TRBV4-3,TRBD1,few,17,TGCGCCAGCAGCCAAGAGGGACAGGGCAGTGGGGCCAACGTCCTGACTTTC,CASSQEGQGSGANVLTF
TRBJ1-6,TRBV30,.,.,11,TGTGCCTGGAGTCACATTGGACCCCTCCACTTT,CAWSHIGPLHF
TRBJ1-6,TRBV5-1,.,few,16,TGCGCCAGCAGCTTGGGTGGACATATCTATAATTCACCCCTCCACTTT,CASSLGGHIYNSPLHF
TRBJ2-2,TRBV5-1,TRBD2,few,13,TGCGCCAGCGCCATAGCGGGACCCGGGGAGCTGTTTTTT,CASAIAGPGELFF
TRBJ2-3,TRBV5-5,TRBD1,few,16,TGTGCCAGCAGCGGTAACCCCGGGACAGTCACAGATACGCAGTATTTT,CASSGNPGTVTDTQYF
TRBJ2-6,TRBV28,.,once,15,TGTGCCAGCACCCCGGGCGTCTCTGGGGCCAACGTCTTGACTTTC,CASTPGVSGANVLTF
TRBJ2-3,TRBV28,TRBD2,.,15,TGTGCCAGCAGGTCGGGGGGGCCTAGCACAGATACGCAGTATTTT,CASRSGGPSTDTQYF
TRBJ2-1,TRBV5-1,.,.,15,TGCGCCAGTACTACATCCGGGACATCCTACAATGAGCAGTTCTTC,CASTTSGTSYNEQFF
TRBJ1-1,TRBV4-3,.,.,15,TGCGCCAGCAGCCAATGGGGCAGGGAGGGAACTGAAGCTTTCTTT,CASSQWGREGTEAFF
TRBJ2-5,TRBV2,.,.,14,TGTGCCAGCAGTGTGGGTCGCTGGGCTGGGGAGCAGTACTTC,CASSVGRWAGEQYF
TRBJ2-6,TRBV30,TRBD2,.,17,TGTGCCTGGAGTAGGTCTAGCGGGGGCTATGGGGCCAACGTCCTGACTTTC,CAWSRSSGGYGANVLTF
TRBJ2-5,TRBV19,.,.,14,TGTGCCAGTAGTGCCTTATCGACAGAAGAGACCCAGTACTTC,CASSALSTEETQYF
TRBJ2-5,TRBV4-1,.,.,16,TGCGCCAGCAGCCAAGACCTTCGAGCGGTCCGGGAGACCCAGTACTTC,CASSQDLRAVRETQYF
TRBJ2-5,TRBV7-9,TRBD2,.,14,TGTGCCAGCAGCCCAGCGGGAGGTATAGAGACCCAGTACTTC,CASSPAGGIETQYF
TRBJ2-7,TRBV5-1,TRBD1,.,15,TGCGCCAGCAGCGATACAGGGGGTGATCTTGACGAGCAGTACTTC,CASSDTGGDLDEQYF
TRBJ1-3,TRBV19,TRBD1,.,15,TGTGCCAGTAGCCGTCAGGGGGCGCAGGGAAACACCATATATTTT,CASSRQGAQGNTIYF
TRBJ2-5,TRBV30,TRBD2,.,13,TGTGCCCGTAGCGGGGGGGCCCGGGAGACCCAGTACTTC,CARSGGARETQYF
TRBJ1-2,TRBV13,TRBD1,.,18,TGTGCCAGCAGCCCACCAGACCTCACAGGGGGAAAGAACTATGGCTACACCTTC,CASSPPDLTGGKNYGYTF
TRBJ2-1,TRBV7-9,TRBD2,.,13,TGTGCCAGCCTAGGGCGGGAGGGCCCCGAGCAGTTCTTC,CASLGREGPEQFF
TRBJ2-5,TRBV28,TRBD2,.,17,TGTGCCAGCACTCCCTCACTAGCGGGAGCTAACCAAGAGACCCAGTACTTC,CASTPSLAGANQETQYF
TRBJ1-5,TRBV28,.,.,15,TGTGCCAGCAGTCCGGACAGAACTAGCAATCAGCCCCAGCATTTT,CASSPDRTSNQPQHF
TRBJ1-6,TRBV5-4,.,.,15,TGTGCCAGCAGCTTGGTCAACAGGGAAGACTCACCCCTCCACTTT,CASSLVNREDSPLHF
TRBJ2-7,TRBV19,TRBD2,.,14,TGTGCCAGTAAGGCCCAGCGGGAGTCCTACGAGCAGTACTTC,CASKAQRESYEQYF
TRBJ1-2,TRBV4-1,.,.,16,TGCGCCAGCAGCCCCGAGGCTCTCGGTACGAACTATGGCTACACCTTC,CASSPEALGTNYGYTF
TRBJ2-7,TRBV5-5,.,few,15,TGTGCCAGCAGCGTCGGACAAGGGTACTCCTACGAGCAGTACTTC,CASSVGQGYSYEQYF
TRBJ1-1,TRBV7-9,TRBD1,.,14,TGTGCCAGCAGCTTCGACAGGGGGAGCCCTGAAGCTTTCTTT,CASSFDRGSPEAFF
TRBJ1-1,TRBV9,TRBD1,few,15,TGTGCCAGCAGCGTGACCGGGACAGGGGACGCTGAAGCTTTCTTT,CASSVTGTGDAEAFF
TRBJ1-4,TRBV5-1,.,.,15,TGCGCCAGCAGCTTGGATGGGAGGCTGAATGAAAAACTGTTTTTT,CASSLDGRLNEKLFF
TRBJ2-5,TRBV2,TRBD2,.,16,TGTGCCAGCAGCGGGGGACTAGCGGGAGTTTATGAGACCCAGTACTTC,CASSGGLAGVYETQYF
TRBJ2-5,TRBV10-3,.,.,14,TGTGCCACCGGAGGCAGCGTCGGCCAAGAGACCCAGTACTTC,CATGGSVGQETQYF
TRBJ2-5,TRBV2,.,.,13,TGTGCCAGCACCCAGGGGTGGAAAGAGACCCAGTACTTC,CASTQGWKETQYF
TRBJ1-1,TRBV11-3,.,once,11,TGTGCCAGCAGTCAGGGAGGTGAAGCTTTCTTT,CASSQGGEAFF
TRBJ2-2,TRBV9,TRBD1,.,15,TGTGCCAGCAGCAAGGGACAGATTGACACCGGGGAGCTGTTTTTT,CASSKGQIDTGELFF
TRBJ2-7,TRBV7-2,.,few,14,TGTGCCAGCAGCTGGGGCAGCAGCTCCTACGAGCAGTACTTC,CASSWGSSSYEQYF
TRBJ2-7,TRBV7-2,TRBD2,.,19,TGTGCCAGCAGCTTAGCGCCGGGACTAGCGGGAGCTAGAAGGCACGAGCAGTACTTC,CASSLAPGLAGARRHEQYF